These 12 T cell receptor beta chains originate from one sample sequenced in a study of long-term antiretroviral therapy in people with HIV. The libraries were made with immunoSEQ v3.0 at survey level. Only in-frame clones appear in the TCRdb table, and some are missing; sequencing was by immunoSEQ multiplex PCR. The sample shows 20,000 to 25,000 clones, more than 85% of them seen only once. The material sequenced was unsorted PBMCs, taken 1.9 years after starting antiretroviral therapy. The receptors stem from a woman in her 30s with HIV.

This chain uses TRBV7-8 with TRBJ1-6; 7 bases are shared with TRBD1. The V gene's germline CDR1 is SGHVS and CDR2 FQNEAQ. The CDR3 loop spans 21 amino acids. J was trimmed by 6 bases and V by 3 bases; bases with no gene match: 23. CDR3 coding DNA: TGTGCCAGCAGCTTTCCTCCCCTGGACAGGCGGACTCGTCTGAGTAATTCACCCCTCCACTTT. Encoded protein: CASSFPPLDRRTRLSNSPLHF.

J is TRBJ2-5 and V is TRBV2; D is unclear. V was clipped by 4 bases and J by 1 base, with 7 bases between them. Germline CDR1 is SNHLY and CDR2 is FYNNEI. The CDR3 totals 13 residues. The CDR3 protein is CASSVNTQETQYF. The CDR3 DNA is TGTGCCAGCAGTGTGAACACCCAAGAGACCCAGTACTTC.

The rearrangement links TRBV7-9 to TRBJ1-3; D perhaps matches TRBD1 (6 bases). CDR1 is SEHNR and CDR2 is FQNEAQ in the germline V gene (reference sequence). This CDR3 is 17 amino acids long. Between the trimmed V and J ends, which lost 6 bases and 0 bases, there was a span of 18 bases. CDR3 in DNA: TGTGCCAGCAGAAGCCCAGGGGCAGAGAGCTCTGGAAACACCATATATTTT. This gives the protein CASRSPGAESSGNTIYF.

V gene TRBV28 combines with J gene TRBJ1-2, with D hard to call. This CDR3 has 13 amino acids. The germline gives CDR1 MDHEN, CDR2 SYDVKM. The germline V and J ends were trimmed by 3 bases and 4 bases, with 9 bases remaining between them. CDR3 sequence reads: CASSLAEAYGYTF. CDR3 nucleotide sequence: TGTGCCAGCAGTTTGGCAGAGGCCTATGGCTACACCTTC.

The chain uses TRBV4-1 and TRBJ2-2; the match to TRBD1 covers 11 bases. V was clipped by 0 bases and J by 6 bases; unmatched bases: 3. This CDR3 spans 16 amino acids. From germline, CDR1 is MGHRA and CDR2 YSYEKL. The CDR3 reads CASSQEGQGAPGELFF. The CDR3 region has the DNA TGCGCCAGCAGCCAAGAAGGACAGGGGGCGCCCGGGGAGCTGTTTTTT.

V usage is TRBV25-1 and J usage is TRBJ2-4, with 7 nucleotides matching TRBD1. The CDR3 is made up of 16 amino acids. CDR1 and CDR2 (germline): MGHDK, SYGVNS. Trimming cost V 6 bases and J 3 bases; bases outside gene matches: 11. The CDR3 DNA reads as TGTGCCAGCAGCGACCTCGGGGCAGGGGGCAAAAACATTCAGTACTTC. Amino acids: CASSDLGAGGKNIQYF.

The chain carries TRBV27 and TRBJ2-7, with D unresolved. The CDR3 consists of 11 residues. V lost 4 bases, J lost 3 bases, and 4 bases lay in between. Germline V CDR1 and CDR2: MNHEY, SMNVEV (reference sequence). Here the CDR3 reads CASSYNYEQYF. For the CDR3, the DNA is TGTGCCAGCAGTTATAACTACGAGCAGTACTTC.

V gene TRBV15 combines with J gene TRBJ1-3; D is uncertain. Germline-derived CDR1 and CDR2 are LNHNV and YYDKDF (reference sequence). This CDR3 has 12 amino acids. V lost 5 bases, J lost 8 bases, and 10 bases lay in between. DNA for the CDR3: TGTGCCACCAGCTCACTTGCCGACACCATATATTTT. This gives the protein CATSSLADTIYF.

The CDR3 nucleotides are TGTGCCAGCAGCTCTTTCCGGGACCCATCATTCACCCAGCATTTT. Its translation: CASSSFRDPSFTQHF. V usage is TRBV27 and J usage is TRBJ1-5, with TRBD1 as a possible D gene (5 bases). Germline CDR1 is MNHEY and CDR2 is SMNVEV (reference sequence). Trimming took off 6 bases at V and 11 bases at J, with 23 bases between the two ends. This CDR3 is 15 amino acids long.

This clone was found a few times. This chain uses TRBV29-1 with TRBJ1-1; D perhaps matches TRBD1 (6 bases). With 5 bases removed from V and 5 bases from J, the gap between germline ends came to 12 bases. Per the germline V gene, CDR1 is SQVTM and CDR2 is ANQGSEA. This CDR3 spans 12 amino acids. The CDR3 nucleotides are TGCAGCGTTAACAGGGTTGGGACTGAAGCTTTCTTT. The encoded protein is CSVNRVGTEAFF.

This chain links TRBV30 with TRBJ1-2; no reliable D call. The CDR3 contains 14 residues. V lost 0 bases to trimming and J lost 2 bases, with 10 bases between them. CDR1 GTSNPN and CDR2 SVGIG come from the germline V gene (reference sequence). CDR3 region: CAWSVELKNYGYTF. Written as DNA, the CDR3 is TGTGCCTGGAGTGTAGAGCTTAAGAACTATGGCTACACCTTC.

As regards this clone: Compared with germline, one end of the junction differs, possibly owing to a read error. This chain joins TRBV6-1 and TRBJ1-1; the D is unclear. CDR3 size: 16 residues. Germline-derived CDR1 and CDR2 are MNHNS and SASEGT. CDR3 in amino acids: CASSEARGDKTSRPLF. CDR3 bases: TGTGCCAGCAGTGAAGCGCGGGGTGACAAAACCTCACGCCCTCTCTTT.